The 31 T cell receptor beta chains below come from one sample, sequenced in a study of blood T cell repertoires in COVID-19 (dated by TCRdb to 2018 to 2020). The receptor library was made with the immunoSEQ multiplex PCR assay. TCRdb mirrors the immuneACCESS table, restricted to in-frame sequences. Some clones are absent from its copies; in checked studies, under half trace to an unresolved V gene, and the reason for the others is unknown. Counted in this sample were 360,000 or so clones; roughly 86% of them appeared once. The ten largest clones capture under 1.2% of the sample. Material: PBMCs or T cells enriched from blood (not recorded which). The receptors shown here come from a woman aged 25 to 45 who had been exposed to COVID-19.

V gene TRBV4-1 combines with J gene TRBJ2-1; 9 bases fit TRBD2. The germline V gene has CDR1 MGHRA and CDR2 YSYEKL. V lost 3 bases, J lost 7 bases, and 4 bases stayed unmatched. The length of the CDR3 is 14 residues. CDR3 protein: CASSHASGMNEQFF. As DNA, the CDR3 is TGCGCCAGCAGCCATGCTAGCGGGATGAATGAGCAGTTCTTC.

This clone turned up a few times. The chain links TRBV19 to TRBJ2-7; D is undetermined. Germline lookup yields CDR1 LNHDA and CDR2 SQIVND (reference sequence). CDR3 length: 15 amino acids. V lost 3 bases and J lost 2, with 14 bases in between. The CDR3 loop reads CASSIQPRSPYEQYF. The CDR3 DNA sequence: TGTGCCAGTAGTATCCAGCCCCGGAGCCCCTACGAGCAGTACTTC.

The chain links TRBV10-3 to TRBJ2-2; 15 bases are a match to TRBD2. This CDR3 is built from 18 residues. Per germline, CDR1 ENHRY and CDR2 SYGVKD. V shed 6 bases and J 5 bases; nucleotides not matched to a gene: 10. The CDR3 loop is CAISPGLAGGRTTGELFF. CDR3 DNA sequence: TGTGCCATCAGCCCGGGACTAGCGGGAGGACGAACAACCGGGGAGCTGTTTTTT.

The CDR3 DNA follows: TGTGCCAGTAGTATAGGGACATCGAACACTGAAGCTTTCTTT. This codes for CASSIGTSNTEAFF. The V gene is TRBV19, the J gene TRBJ1-1; TRBD1 might be the D (5 bases). CDR1 LNHDA and CDR2 SQIVND come from the germline V gene (reference sequence). Trimming cost V 1 base and J 1 base, with 7 bases left between them. This CDR3 contains 14 residues.

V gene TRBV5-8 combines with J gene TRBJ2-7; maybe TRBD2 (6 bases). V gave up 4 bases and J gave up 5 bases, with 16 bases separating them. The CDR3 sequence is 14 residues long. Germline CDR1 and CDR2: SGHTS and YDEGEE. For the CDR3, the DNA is TGTGCCAGCAGCCCCAGGGAGCGGGCGCACGAGCAGTACTTC. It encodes CASSPRERAHEQYF. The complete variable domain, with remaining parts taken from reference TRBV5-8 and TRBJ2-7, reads EAGVTQSPTHLIKTRGQQATLRCSPISGHTSVYWYQQALGLGLQFLLWYDEGEERNRGNFPPRFSGRQFPNYSSELNVNALELEDSALYLCASSPRERAHEQYFGPGTRLTVT.

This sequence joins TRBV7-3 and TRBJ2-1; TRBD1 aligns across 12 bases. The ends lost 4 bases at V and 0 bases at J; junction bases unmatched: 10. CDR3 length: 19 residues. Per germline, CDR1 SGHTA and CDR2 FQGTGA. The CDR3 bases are TGTGCCAGCAGCTCGGCCGGGACAGGGGGCCGAAGCTCCTACAATGAGCAGTTCTTC. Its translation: CASSSAGTGGRSSYNEQFF.

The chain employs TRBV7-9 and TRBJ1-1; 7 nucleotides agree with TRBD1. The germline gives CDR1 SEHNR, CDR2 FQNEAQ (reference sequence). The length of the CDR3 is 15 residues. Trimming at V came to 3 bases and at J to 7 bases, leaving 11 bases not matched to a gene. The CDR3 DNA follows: TGTGCCAGCAGCTTCCCATCGACAGGGATAGATGAAGCTTTCTTT. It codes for CASSFPSTGIDEAFF.

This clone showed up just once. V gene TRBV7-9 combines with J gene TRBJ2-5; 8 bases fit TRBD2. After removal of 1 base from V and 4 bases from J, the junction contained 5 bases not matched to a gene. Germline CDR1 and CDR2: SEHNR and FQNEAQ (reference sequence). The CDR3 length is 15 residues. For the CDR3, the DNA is TGTGCCAGCAGCTTAGGATCGGGAGGGCTAGAGACCCAGTACTTC. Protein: CASSLGSGGLETQYF.

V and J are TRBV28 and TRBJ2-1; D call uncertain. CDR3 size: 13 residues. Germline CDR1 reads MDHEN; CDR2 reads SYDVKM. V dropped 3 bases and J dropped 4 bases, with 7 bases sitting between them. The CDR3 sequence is CASSFQAYNEQFF. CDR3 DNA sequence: TGTGCCAGCAGTTTCCAGGCTTACAATGAGCAGTTCTTC.

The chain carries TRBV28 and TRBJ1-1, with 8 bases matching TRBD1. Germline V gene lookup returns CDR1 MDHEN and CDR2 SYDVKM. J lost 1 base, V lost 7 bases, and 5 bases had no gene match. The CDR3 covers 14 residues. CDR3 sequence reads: CASTVGTGNTEAFF. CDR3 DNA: TGTGCCAGCACCGTCGGGACAGGGAACACTGAAGCTTTCTTT.

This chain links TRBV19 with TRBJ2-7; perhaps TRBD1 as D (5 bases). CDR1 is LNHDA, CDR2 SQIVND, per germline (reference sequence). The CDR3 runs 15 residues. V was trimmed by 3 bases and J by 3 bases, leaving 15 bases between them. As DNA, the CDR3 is TGTGCCAGTAGTATCGTTACAGGAGCAGGCTACGAGCAGTACTTC. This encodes CASSIVTGAGYEQYF.

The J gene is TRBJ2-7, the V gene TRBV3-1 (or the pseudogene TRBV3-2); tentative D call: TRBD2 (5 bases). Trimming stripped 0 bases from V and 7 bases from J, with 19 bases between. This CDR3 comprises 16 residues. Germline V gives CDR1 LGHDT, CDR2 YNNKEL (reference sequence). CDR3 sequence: CASSQDPSNIPGEQYF. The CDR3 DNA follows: TGTGCCAGCAGCCAAGACCCAAGTAACATACCGGGGGAGCAGTACTTC.

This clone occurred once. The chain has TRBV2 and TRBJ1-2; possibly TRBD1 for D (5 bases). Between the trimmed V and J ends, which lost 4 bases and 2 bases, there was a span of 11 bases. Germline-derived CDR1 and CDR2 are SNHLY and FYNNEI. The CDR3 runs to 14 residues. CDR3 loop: CASSGQGENYGYTF. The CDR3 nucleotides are TGTGCCAGCAGTGGGCAGGGCGAGAACTATGGCTACACCTTC.

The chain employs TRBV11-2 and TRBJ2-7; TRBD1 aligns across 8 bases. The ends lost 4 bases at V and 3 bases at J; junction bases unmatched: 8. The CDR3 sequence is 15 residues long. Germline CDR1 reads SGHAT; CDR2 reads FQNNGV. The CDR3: CASSWAGQASYEQYF. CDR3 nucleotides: TGTGCCAGCAGCTGGGCGGGACAGGCGAGCTACGAGCAGTACTTC.

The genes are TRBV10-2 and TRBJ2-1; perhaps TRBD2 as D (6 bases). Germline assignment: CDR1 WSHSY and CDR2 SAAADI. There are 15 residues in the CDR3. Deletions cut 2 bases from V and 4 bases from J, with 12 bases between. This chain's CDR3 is CASSEGVAAYNEQFF. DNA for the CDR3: TGCGCCAGCAGTGAGGGGGTAGCGGCGTACAATGAGCAGTTCTTC.

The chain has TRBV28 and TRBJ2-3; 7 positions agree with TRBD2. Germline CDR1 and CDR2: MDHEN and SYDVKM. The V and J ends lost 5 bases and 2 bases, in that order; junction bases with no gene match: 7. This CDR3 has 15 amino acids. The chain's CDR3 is CASSPSSGFTDTQYF. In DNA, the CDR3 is TGTGCCAGCAGTCCCTCTAGCGGATTCACAGATACGCAGTATTTT. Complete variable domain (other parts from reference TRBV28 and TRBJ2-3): DVKVTQSSRYLVKRTGEKVFLECVQDMDHENMFWYRQDPGLGLRLIYFSYDVKMKEKGDIPEGYSVSREKKERFSLILESASTNQTSMYLCASSPSSGFTDTQYFGPGTRLTVL.

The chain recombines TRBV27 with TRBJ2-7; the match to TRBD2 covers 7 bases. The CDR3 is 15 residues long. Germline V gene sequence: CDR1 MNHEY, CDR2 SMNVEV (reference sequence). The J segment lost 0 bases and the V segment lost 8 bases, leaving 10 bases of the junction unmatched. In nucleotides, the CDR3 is TGTGCCAGCGGCCGAAGGGGCGGGGGCTCCTACGAGCAGTACTTC. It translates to CASGRRGGGSYEQYF.

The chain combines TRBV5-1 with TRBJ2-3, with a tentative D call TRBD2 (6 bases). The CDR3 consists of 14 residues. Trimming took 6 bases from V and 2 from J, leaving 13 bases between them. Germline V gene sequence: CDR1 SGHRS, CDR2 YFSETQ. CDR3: CASNRGDHTDTQYF. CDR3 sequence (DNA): TGCGCCAGCAATCGCGGGGACCACACAGATACGCAGTATTTT.

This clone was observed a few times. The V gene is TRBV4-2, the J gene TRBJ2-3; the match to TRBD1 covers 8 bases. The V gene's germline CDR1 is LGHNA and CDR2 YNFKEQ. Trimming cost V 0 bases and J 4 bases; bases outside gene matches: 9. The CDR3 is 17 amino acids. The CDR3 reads CASSQDQQGAQSDTQYF. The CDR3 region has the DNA TGTGCCAGCAGCCAAGATCAGCAGGGGGCTCAATCAGATACGCAGTATTTT.

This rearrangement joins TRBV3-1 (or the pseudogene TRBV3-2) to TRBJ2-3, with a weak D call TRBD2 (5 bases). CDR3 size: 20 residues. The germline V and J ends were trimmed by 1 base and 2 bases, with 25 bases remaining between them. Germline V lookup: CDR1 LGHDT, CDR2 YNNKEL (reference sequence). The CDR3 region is CASSQAVGWLAETNTDTQYF. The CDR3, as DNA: TGTGCCAGCAGCCAAGCTGTGGGTTGGCTAGCAGAAACGAACACAGATACGCAGTATTTT.

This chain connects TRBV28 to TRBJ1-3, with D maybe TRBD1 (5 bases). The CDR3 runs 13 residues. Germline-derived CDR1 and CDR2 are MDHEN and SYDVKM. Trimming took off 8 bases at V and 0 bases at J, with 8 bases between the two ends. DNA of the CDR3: TGTGCCAGCCCGACAGACTCTGGAAACACCATATATTTT. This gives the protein CASPTDSGNTIYF.

The CDR3 is CASSVSGEETNEQFF. The CDR3 DNA follows: TGTGCCAGCAGCGTATCGGGGGAGGAAACGAATGAGCAGTTCTTC. The V call is TRBV9, the J call TRBJ2-1; D may be TRBD2 (6 bases). The CDR3 has 15 residues. V was cut by 1 base and J by 7 bases, with 15 bases left in between. In germline, CDR1 is SGDLS, CDR2 YYNGEE.

CDR3 in amino acids: CASSQDMAEQFF. Written as DNA, the CDR3 is TGCGCCAGCAGCCAAGATATGGCTGAGCAGTTCTTC. The chain joins TRBV4-1 to TRBJ2-1, with D unresolved. Per the germline V gene, CDR1 is MGHRA and CDR2 is YSYEKL. V lost 0 bases and J 9 bases, leaving 6 bases between the germline ends. This CDR3 comprises 12 residues.

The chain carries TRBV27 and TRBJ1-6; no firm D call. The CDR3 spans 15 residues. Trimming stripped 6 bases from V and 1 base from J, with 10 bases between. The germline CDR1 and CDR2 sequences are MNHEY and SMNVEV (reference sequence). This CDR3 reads CASSPRWSYNSPLHF. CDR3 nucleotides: TGTGCCAGCAGCCCGAGGTGGTCCTATAATTCACCCCTCCACTTT.

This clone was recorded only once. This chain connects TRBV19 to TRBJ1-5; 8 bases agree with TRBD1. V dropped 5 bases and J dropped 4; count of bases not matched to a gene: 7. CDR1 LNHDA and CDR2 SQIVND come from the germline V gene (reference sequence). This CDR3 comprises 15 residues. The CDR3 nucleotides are TGTGCCAGTAGTCCCTCCTGGGACAGGAATCAGCCCCAGCATTTT. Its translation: CASSPSWDRNQPQHF.

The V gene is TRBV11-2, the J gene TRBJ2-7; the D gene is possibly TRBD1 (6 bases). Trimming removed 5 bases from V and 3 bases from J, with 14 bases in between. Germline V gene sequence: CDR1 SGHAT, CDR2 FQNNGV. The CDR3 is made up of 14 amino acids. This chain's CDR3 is CASSTQGINYEQYF. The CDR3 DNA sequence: TGTGCCAGCAGCACCCAGGGGATTAACTACGAGCAGTACTTC.

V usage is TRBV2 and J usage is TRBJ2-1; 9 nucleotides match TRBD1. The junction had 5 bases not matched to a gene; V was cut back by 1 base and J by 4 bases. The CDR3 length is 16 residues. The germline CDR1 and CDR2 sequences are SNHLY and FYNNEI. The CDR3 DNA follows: TGTGCCAGCAGTGAAGTTGGGACAGGGCGTTACAATGAGCAGTTCTTC. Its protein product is CASSEVGTGRYNEQFF. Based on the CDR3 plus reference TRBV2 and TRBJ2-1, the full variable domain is EPEVTQTPSHQVTQMGQEVILRCVPISNHLYFYWYRQILGQKVEFLVSFYNNEISEKSEIFDDQFSVERPDGSNFTLKIRSTKLEDSAMYFCASSEVGTGRYNEQFFGPGTRLTVL.

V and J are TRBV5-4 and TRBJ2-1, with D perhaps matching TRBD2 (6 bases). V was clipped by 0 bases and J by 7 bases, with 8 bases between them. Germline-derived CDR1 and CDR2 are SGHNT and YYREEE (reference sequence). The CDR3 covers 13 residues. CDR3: CASSLESGNEQFF. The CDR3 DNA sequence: TGTGCCAGCAGCTTGGAGAGCGGGAATGAGCAGTTCTTC. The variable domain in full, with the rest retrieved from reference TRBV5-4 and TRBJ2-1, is ETGVTQSPTHLIKTRGQQVTLRCSSQSGHNTVSWYQQALGQGPQFIFQYYREEENGRGNFPPRFSGLQFPNYSSELNVNALELDDSALYLCASSLESGNEQFFGPGTRLTVL.

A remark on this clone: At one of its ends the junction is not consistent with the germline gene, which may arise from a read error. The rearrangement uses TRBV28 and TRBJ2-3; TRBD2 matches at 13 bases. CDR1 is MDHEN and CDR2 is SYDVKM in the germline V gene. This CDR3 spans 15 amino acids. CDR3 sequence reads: CASSSAGTSGTSRHF. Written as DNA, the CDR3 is TGTGCCAGCAGTTCGGCCGGGACTAGCGGGACCTCCCGACATTTT.

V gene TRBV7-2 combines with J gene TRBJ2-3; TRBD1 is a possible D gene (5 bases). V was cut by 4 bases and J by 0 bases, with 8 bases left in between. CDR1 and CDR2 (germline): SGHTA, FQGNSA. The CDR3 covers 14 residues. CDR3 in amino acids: CASSSSGSTDTQYF. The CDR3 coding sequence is TGTGCCAGCAGCTCCTCAGGGAGCACAGATACGCAGTATTTT.

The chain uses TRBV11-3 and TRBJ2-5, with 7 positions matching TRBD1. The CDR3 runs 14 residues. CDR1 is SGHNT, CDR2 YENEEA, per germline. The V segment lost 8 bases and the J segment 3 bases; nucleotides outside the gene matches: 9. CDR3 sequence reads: CASSGTADKETQYF. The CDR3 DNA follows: TGTGCCAGCTCTGGGACAGCTGATAAAGAGACCCAGTACTTC.